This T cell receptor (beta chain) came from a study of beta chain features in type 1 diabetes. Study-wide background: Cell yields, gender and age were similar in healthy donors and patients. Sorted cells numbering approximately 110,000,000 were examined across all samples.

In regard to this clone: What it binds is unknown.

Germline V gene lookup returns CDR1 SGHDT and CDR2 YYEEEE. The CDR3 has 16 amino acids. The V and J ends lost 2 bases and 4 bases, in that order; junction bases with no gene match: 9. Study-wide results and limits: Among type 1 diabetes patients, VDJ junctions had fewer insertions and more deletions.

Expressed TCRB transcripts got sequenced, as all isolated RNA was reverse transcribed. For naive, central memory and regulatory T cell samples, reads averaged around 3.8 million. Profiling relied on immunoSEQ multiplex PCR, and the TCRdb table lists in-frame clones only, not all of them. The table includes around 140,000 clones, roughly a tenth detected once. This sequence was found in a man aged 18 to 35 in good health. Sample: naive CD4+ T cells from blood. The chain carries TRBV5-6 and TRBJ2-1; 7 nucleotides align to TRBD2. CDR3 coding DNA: TGTGCCAGCAGCTTCGGCACCGGGACTAAATACAATGAGCAGTTCTTC. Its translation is CASSFGTGTKYNEQFF.